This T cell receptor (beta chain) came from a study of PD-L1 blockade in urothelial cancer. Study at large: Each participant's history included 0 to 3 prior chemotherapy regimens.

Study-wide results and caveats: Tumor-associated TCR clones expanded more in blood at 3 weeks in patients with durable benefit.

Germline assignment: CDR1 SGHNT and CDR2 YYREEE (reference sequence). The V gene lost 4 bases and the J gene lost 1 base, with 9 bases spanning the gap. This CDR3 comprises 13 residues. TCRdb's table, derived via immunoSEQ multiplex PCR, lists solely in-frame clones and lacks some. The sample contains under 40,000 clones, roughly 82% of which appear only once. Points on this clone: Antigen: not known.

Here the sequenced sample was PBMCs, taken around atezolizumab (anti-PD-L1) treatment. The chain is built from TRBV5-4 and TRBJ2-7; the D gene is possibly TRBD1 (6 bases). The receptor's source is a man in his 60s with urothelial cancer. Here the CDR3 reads CASSPGQSYEQYF. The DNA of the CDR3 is TGTGCCAGCAGCCCCGGACAGTCCTACGAGCAGTACTTC.